The text below deals with one T cell receptor beta chain. The sample comes from a study of blood T cell repertoires in COVID-19. Across the study: PBMCs, B-cell-depleted T cells, or T cells provided the cDNA or gDNA that made up the material.

The germline V gene has CDR1 MNHNY and CDR2 SVGAGI (reference sequence). The junction had 11 bases not matched to a gene; V was cut back by 5 bases and J by 1 base. This CDR3 is 17 amino acids long. Using immunoSEQ multiplex PCR, the repertoire was profiled, and TCRdb retains in-frame clones only, with some absent. The data show tens of thousands of clones, approximately 90% seen once. The chain uses TRBV6-6 and TRBJ2-5; 9 nucleotides agree with TRBD1. Sequencing was performed on peripheral blood. This clonotype originated in a man aged 60 to 75 with acute or convalescent COVID-19. As DNA, the CDR3 is TGTGCCAGCAGTCACCGGCGGACAGGGGCGGTCCAAGAGACCCAGTACTTC. This translates into CASSHRRTGAVQETQYF.